These T cell receptor beta chains were read from a single sample in a study of control samples from healthy donors and cancer patients. Sequencing used immunoSEQ multiplex PCR; TCRdb keeps in-frame clones, though not all of them. The profile covers roughly 59,000 clones, with 92% appearing a single time and about 1.8% taken by the ten largest. The sequenced sample was PBMCs. The receptors derive from a man aged 35 to 55 with colorectal cancer. The CDR3 runs from the conserved cysteine through the conserved F or W. The D gene is left open where the match is weak. Clone size is stated in some rows and not others, as once, few, many or a class when expanded.

V gene	D gene	clone size	J gene	CDR3 DNA	CDR3 protein
TRBV29-1	.	.	TRBJ1-2	TGCAGCGTTGGGGACCGCGGCTATGGCTACACCTTC	CSVGDRGYGYTF
TRBV12-3/TRBV12-4	.	.	TRBJ2-2	TGTGCCAGCAGCCGAAACACCGGGGAGCTGTTTTTT	CASSRNTGELFF
TRBV6-8	.	.	TRBJ1-5	TGTGCCAGCAGTGTCAGGGCTCGGGCCCAGCATTTT	CASSVRARAQHF
TRBV5-4	TRBD1	few	TRBJ2-3	TGTGCCAGCAGCTTACGGACAGGAATGACAGATACGCAGTATTTT	CASSLRTGMTDTQYF
TRBV11-3	.	.	TRBJ1-1	TGTGCCAGCAGCTTAACTTGGACGGGGAACACTGAAGCTTTCTTT	CASSLTWTGNTEAFF
TRBV6-4	.	.	TRBJ1-4	TGTGCCAGCAGTGACTCCGGGTCCTTTTATGAAAAACTGTTTTTT	CASSDSGSFYEKLFF
TRBV18	.	few	TRBJ2-1	TGTGCCAGCTCACCATCACGAAATGAGCAGTTCTTC	CASSPSRNEQFF
TRBV18	.	.	TRBJ1-6	TGTGCCACCCGGGAGGATCTTAATTCACCCCTCCACTTT	CATREDLNSPLHF
TRBV5-4	TRBD2	.	TRBJ2-2	TGTGCCAGCAGCTCGACCGTCGGACTAGCGGGGTCAAGGGCCGGGGAGCTGTTTTTT	CASSSTVGLAGSRAGELFF
TRBV2	.	.	TRBJ1-2	TGTGCCAGCAGGTCCCCCGGGGAGAAGGGCTATGGCTACACCTTC	CASRSPGEKGYGYTF
TRBV19	TRBD1	.	TRBJ1-2	TGTGCCAGTAGGACGACAGGGGTGGATGGCTACACCTTC	CASRTTGVDGYTF